This T cell receptor beta chain came from a study of blood T cell repertoires in COVID-19. Overall study context: The study drew acute and convalescent COVID-19 samples from the United States, Italy and Spain. PBMCs, B-cell-depleted T cells, or T cells provided the cDNA or gDNA that made up the material.

In the authors' workflow: By means of reference gene primer amplification, nucleated cell counts were estimated. Sequencing used immunoSEQ multiplex PCR; TCRdb keeps in-frame clones, though not all of them. D and trimming were read from the DNA, whereas the V and J calls and clone size are those reported in that table. Found here are about 66,000 clones, approximately 79% of them singletons; the top ten hold just over 6.5%. This CDR3 comprises 16 residues. CDR1 SEHNR and CDR2 FQNEAQ come from the germline V gene (reference sequence). The ends lost 3 bases at V and 4 bases at J; junction bases unmatched: 3.

This chain joins TRBV7-9 and TRBJ2-3; 14 bases line up with TRBD2. Sequenced material: peripheral blood. The receptor was derived from a man aged 60 to 69 with acute or convalescent COVID-19. The CDR3 sequence: CASSFGTSGGADTQYF. The CDR3 nucleotides are TGTGCCAGCAGCTTCGGGACTAGCGGGGGAGCAGATACGCAGTATTTT. The full variable domain, its missing parts supplied by reference TRBV7-9 and TRBJ2-3, is DTGVSQNPRHKITKRGQNVTFRCDPISEHNRLYWYRQTLGQGPEFLTYFQNEAQLEKSRLLSDRFSAERPKGSFSTLEIQRTEQGDSAMYLCASSFGTSGGADTQYFGPGTRLTVL.